Listed here are 9 T cell receptor beta chains from one sample, sequenced in a study of sequential checkpoint blockade in melanoma. Clones were sequenced by immunoSEQ multiplex PCR, and TCRdb holds only the in-frame ones, with some missing. The sample lists about 2,400 clones, about 25% occurring once. Treatment meaning: randomized to nivolumab then ipilimumab (arm A) or the reverse (arm B). The sequenced sample was tumor tissue (inferred from file names), obtained from a patient given nivolumab and ipilimumab in sequence. Receptors were obtained from a human donor with melanoma.

The chain couples TRBV6-8 to TRBJ1-3; unclear D gene. Germline V gene lookup returns CDR1 MNHGY and CDR2 SAAAGT. V was shortened by 5 bases and J by 2 bases, with 16 bases between the two germline ends. The length of the CDR3 is 16 residues. This chain's CDR3 is CASSTLRAGTGNTIYF. The CDR3 DNA reads as TGTGCCAGCAGTACCCTCCGGGCCGGGACTGGAAACACCATATATTTT.

This clone was counted a few times. V is TRBV7-6 and J is TRBJ2-5; the D gene is possibly TRBD1 (6 bases). Germline V gene sequence: CDR1 SGHVS, CDR2 FNYEAQ. Deletions cut 1 base from V and 0 bases from J, with 9 bases between. The CDR3 is made up of 15 amino acids. The CDR3 nucleotides are TGTGCCAGCAGCTTAGGCGAGGGGGACCAAGAGACCCAGTACTTC. The encoded protein is CASSLGEGDQETQYF.

J is TRBJ2-1 and V is TRBV9, with D perhaps TRBD1 (5 bases). V was shortened by 5 bases and J by 10 bases, with 13 bases between the two germline ends. Germline V lookup: CDR1 SGDLS, CDR2 YYNGEE. The CDR3 length is 12 residues. CDR3 sequence: CASSLGAREQFF. The DNA of the CDR3 is TGTGCCAGCAGTTTAGGGGCTAGGGAGCAGTTCTTC.

This clone is termed large. The chain uses TRBV19 and TRBJ1-4; D is unresolved. The CDR3 length is 16 residues. Germline V gives CDR1 LNHDA, CDR2 SQIVND (reference sequence). The germline V and J ends were trimmed by 11 bases and 0 bases, with 19 bases remaining between them. CDR3 residues: CAAEDCGFATNEKLFF. CDR3 DNA: TGTGCCGCTGAGGACTGCGGATTCGCAACTAATGAAAAACTGTTTTTT.

The chain carries TRBV28 and TRBJ1-2; the D is unclear. Deletions cut 2 bases from V and 2 bases from J, with 3 bases between. Germline V gives CDR1 MDHEN, CDR2 SYDVKM. This CDR3 spans 12 amino acids. The CDR3 loop is CASSLKNYGYTF. The CDR3 region has the DNA TGTGCCAGCAGTTTAAAGAACTATGGCTACACCTTC.

A few counts support this clone. J is TRBJ1-1 and V is TRBV1; TRBD1, as called in the table, went unchecked against the DNA. TRBV1 is deemed a pseudogene. The CDR3 is 12 amino acids. The CDR3 loop reads CASSHPDSEAFF. As DNA, the CDR3 is TGCGCCAGCAGCCACCCAGACAGCGAAGCTTTCTTT.

The genes are TRBV19 and TRBJ1-1, with D uncertain. The V gene's germline CDR1 is LNHDA and CDR2 SQIVND (reference sequence). The CDR3 spans 14 residues. V was cut by 0 bases and J by 3 bases, with 8 bases left in between. The CDR3 region is CASSIDPQYTEAFF. CDR3 DNA: TGTGCCAGTAGTATAGATCCCCAGTACACTGAAGCTTTCTTT.

V usage is TRBV19 and J usage is TRBJ1-5; D call uncertain. CDR3 size: 13 residues. The V gene lost 7 bases and the J gene lost 1 base, with 8 bases spanning the gap. Per the germline V gene, CDR1 is LNHDA and CDR2 is SQIVND (reference sequence). The CDR3 nucleotides read TGTGCCAGTACAGAAAGGAGCAATCAGCCCCAGCATTTT. Translating it yields CASTERSNQPQHF.

The sample holds a few counts of this clone. The CDR3 nucleotides read TGTGCCAGCAGTTACTCAGGTAGCCGGGAGACCCAGTACTTC. This codes for CASSYSGSRETQYF. The V call is TRBV6-8, the J call TRBJ2-5; D gene ambiguous. Germline-derived CDR1 and CDR2 are MNHGY and SAAAGT. V was cut by 0 bases and J by 5 bases, with 10 bases left in between. CDR3 length: 14 residues.